Below are 18 T cell receptor beta chains sequenced from a single sample in a study of blood T cells in healthy people across ages. The use of a sample-barcoded 5' primer and a J-beta primer mix characterized a second PCR of about 7 to 12 cycles. TCRdb analysed the 5' RACE reads with MiXCR anew, one entry per CDR3 protein. The table has around 400,000 distinct CDR3 sequences, 45% to 60% seen once; the top ten hold 45% to 60%. Sequencing input: blood. These receptors all come from a man in his 60s in good health.

This chain links TRBV12-3 or TRBV12-4 with TRBJ2-5, with TRBD1 as a possible D gene (6 bases). V lost 0 bases and J 5 bases, leaving 10 bases between the germline ends. CDR3 length: 14 residues. Here the CDR3 DNA reads TGTGCCAGCAGTTTAGCGGCAGGGGACGAGACCCAGTACTTC. This gives the protein CASSLAAGDETQYF.

This clonotype was observed a few times. The gene calls are TRBV7-2 and TRBJ2-1; no firm D call. The length of the CDR3 is 13 residues. With 5 bases removed from V and 4 bases from J, the gap between germline ends came to 9 bases. The germline V gene encodes CDR1 SGHTA and CDR2 FQGNSA. CDR3 region: CASSRDLYNEQFF. In nucleotides, the CDR3 is TGTGCCAGCAGCCGAGACTTATACAATGAGCAGTTCTTC.

V is TRBV4-3 and J is TRBJ1-2; 7 nucleotides align to TRBD1. Unmatched junction bases numbered 10, after V lost 6 bases and J lost 0 bases. This CDR3 comprises 16 residues. Germline V gives CDR1 LGHNA, CDR2 YSLEER. The CDR3 protein is CASSRGQALANYGYTF. The CDR3, as DNA: TGCGCCAGCAGTCGCGGACAGGCGTTAGCTAACTATGGCTACACCTTC.

On this clonotype itself: The junction departs from the called germline gene at one end, perhaps through a read error. The CDR3 sequence: CVSSPGTPLGNEQFF. DNA of the CDR3: TGCGTCAGCAGCCCCGGGACCCCGTTAGGCAATGAGCAGTTCTTC. This rearrangement joins TRBV5-1 to TRBJ2-1, with D perhaps assigned TRBD1 or TRBD2 (5 bases each). This CDR3 spans 15 amino acids. The germline gives CDR1 SGHRS, CDR2 YFSETQ.

This chain links TRBV20-1 with TRBJ2-1; D is ambiguous. Germline CDR1 DFQATT, CDR2 SNEGSKA (reference sequence). The CDR3 spans 13 residues. Trimming shortened V by 6 bases and J by 0 bases, and 9 bases separated the two germline ends. The CDR3, as DNA: TGCAGTGCCATAACGATCTCCTACAATGAGCAGTTCTTC. Its protein is CSAITISYNEQFF.

This clonotype was seen only a few times. The rearrangement uses TRBV29-1 and TRBJ2-3; 9 bases align to TRBD2. Unmatched junction bases numbered 10, after V lost 4 bases and J lost 2 bases. Germline V gene data show CDR1 as SQVTM and CDR2 as ANQGSEA. The CDR3 loop spans 16 amino acids. The CDR3 nucleotides are TGCAGCGTTGGGGGGATTGGCGGGGGGGACACAGATACGCAGTATTTT. Translated: CSVGGIGGGDTDTQYF.

The table lists this clonotype with a few counts. This chain links TRBV7-2 with TRBJ2-3; D uncertain. Germline loops: CDR1 SGHTA, CDR2 FQGNSA. There are 13 residues in the CDR3. V was clipped by 7 bases and J by 7 bases, with 15 bases between them. The CDR3 DNA reads TGTGCCAGCACCCAGACGGGTACACATACGCAGTATTTT. This encodes CASTQTGTHTQYF.

In this sample, this clonotype turned up a few times. This sequence joins TRBV4-2 and TRBJ2-1; 15 bases line up with TRBD2. With 1 base clipped from V and 0 bases from J, the junction kept 13 bases outside the gene matches. The CDR3 loop spans 22 amino acids. Germline CDR1 LGHNA, CDR2 YNFKEQ. The CDR3 sequence: CASSQVGGGTSGGQSSYNEQFF. Written as DNA, the CDR3 is TGTGCCAGCAGCCAAGTTGGGGGTGGGACTAGCGGGGGGCAGAGCTCCTACAATGAGCAGTTCTTC.

The chain is built from TRBV29-1 and TRBJ1-4, with 8 nucleotides matching TRBD1. The germline V gene encodes CDR1 SQVTM and CDR2 ANQGSEA. J gave up 5 bases and V 6 bases, and 8 bases lay outside the gene matches. The CDR3 covers 14 residues. The CDR3 coding sequence is TGCAGCGTGGCGCCACAGGGGGGAAATGAAAAACTGTTTTTT. Its translation is CSVAPQGGNEKLFF. Variable domain in full (rest from reference TRBV29-1 and TRBJ1-4): SAVISQKPSRDICQRGTSLTIQCQVDSQVTMMFWYRQQPGQSLTLIATANQGSEATYESGFVIDKFPISRPNLTFSTLTVSNMSPEDSSIYLCSVAPQGGNEKLFFGSGTQLSVL.

This clonotype was seen more than once but under ten times. The V call is TRBV29-1, the J call TRBJ1-5, with 9 bases lining up with TRBD1. Unmatched junction bases numbered 5, after V lost 7 bases and J lost 4 bases. Germline-derived CDR1 and CDR2 are SQVTM and ANQGSEA. The CDR3 covers 13 residues. The CDR3 sequence is CSAMTGGNQPQHF. CDR3 DNA: TGCAGCGCCATGACAGGGGGTAATCAGCCCCAGCATTTT.

This clonotype was found many times. The chain employs TRBV2 and TRBJ2-7, with TRBD2 identical over 10 bases. This CDR3 has 16 amino acids. Germline CDR1 SNHLY, CDR2 FYNNEI. The junction had 6 bases not matched to a gene; V was cut back by 1 base and J by 3 bases. CDR3 in DNA: TGTGCCAGCAGTGAAGTTTTTAGGACTAGCGGCTACGAGCAGTACTTC. Protein: CASSEVFRTSGYEQYF.

At least ten counts were recorded for this clonotype. CDR3 nucleotide sequence: TGCAGTGCTAGAGAAGGACAGACTGGGGCCAACGTCCTGACTTTC. As protein: CSAREGQTGANVLTF. This chain connects TRBV20-1 to TRBJ2-6; a weak D match, TRBD1 (6 bases). The germline V gene has CDR1 DFQATT and CDR2 SNEGSKA (reference sequence). The V gene lost 0 bases and the J gene lost 2 bases, with 8 bases spanning the gap. CDR3 length: 15 residues.

The chain combines TRBV12-5 with TRBJ2-1, with D unresolved. The CDR3 is made up of 15 amino acids. The germline CDR1 and CDR2 sequences are LGHNT and FRNRAP. V was trimmed by 0 bases and J by 2 bases, leaving 8 bases between them. In nucleotides, the CDR3 is TGTGCTAGTGGTTTGGTACCGGAGCCCTACAATGAGCAGTTCTTC. Its translation: CASGLVPEPYNEQFF.

The chain recombines TRBV12-3 or TRBV12-4 with TRBJ2-3; tentatively, D is TRBD1 or TRBD2 (5 bases each). Trimming stripped 1 base from V and 8 bases from J, with 16 bases between. The CDR3 spans 15 residues. CDR3: CASSLVGTIRTTQYF. For the CDR3, the DNA is TGTGCCAGCAGTTTAGTGGGGACGATACGAACTACGCAGTATTTT.

The chain joins TRBV11-1 to TRBJ2-7; a possible D gene is TRBD1 (6 bases). The CDR3 extends over 13 amino acids. Looked up from germline, CDR1 is SGHAT and CDR2 is FQDESV (reference sequence). The V end was cut by 2 bases, the J end by 7 bases, with 12 bases between. CDR3 sequence (DNA): TGTGCCAGCAGCTTACTAGGTGGGACAGAGCAGTACTTC. This translates into CASSLLGGTEQYF.

This clonotype was seen a handful of times. This rearrangement joins TRBV7-3 to TRBJ2-3, with TRBD2 matching over 7 bases. CDR3 size: 16 residues. Unmatched junction bases numbered 10, after V lost 6 bases and J lost 1 base. Germline V gives CDR1 SGHTA, CDR2 FQGTGA. The CDR3 is CASSLLGGSGTDTQYF. CDR3 DNA sequence: TGTGCCAGCAGTCTTCTAGGCGGGAGCGGCACAGATACGCAGTATTTT. Full variable domain (outside the CDR3, taken from reference TRBV7-3 and TRBJ2-3): GAGVSQTPSNKVTEKGKYVELRCDPISGHTALYWYRQSLGQGPEFLIYFQGTGAADDSGLPNDRFFAVRPEGSVSTLKIQRTERGDSAVYLCASSLLGGSGTDTQYFGPGTRLTVL.

This clonotype was seen many times. This sequence joins TRBV29-1 and TRBJ2-5; 12 nucleotides match TRBD2. The V segment lost 6 bases and the J segment 5 bases; nucleotides outside the gene matches: 7. Germline V lookup: CDR1 SQVTM, CDR2 ANQGSEA. There are 14 residues in the CDR3. CDR3 sequence: CSVGLAGAQETQYF. The CDR3 nucleotides are TGCAGCGTGGGACTAGCGGGTGCTCAGGAGACCCAGTACTTC.

This clonotype was seen more than once but under ten times. The CDR3 spells CASNPKASGPPGSAKNIQYF. CDR3 coding DNA: TGTGCCAGCAACCCCAAGGCTAGCGGCCCGCCAGGAAGTGCCAAAAACATTCAGTACTTC. The chain employs TRBV6-2 or TRBV6-3 and TRBJ2-4; the match to TRBD2 covers 7 bases. With 7 bases clipped from V and 1 base from J, the junction kept 22 bases outside the gene matches. The CDR3 consists of 20 residues. Germline V CDR1 and CDR2: MNHEY, SVGEGT.